Given below is one T cell receptor (beta chain) in context. Antigen: not known. These data belong to a study of cytotoxic CD8 clonotypes in ibrutinib-treated CLL. Study-wide findings and caveats: While tracking circulating CD8+ T-cell counts, baseline clonality exceeded that of age-matched healthy donors. Clonality increased at ibrutinib response and stayed stable in sustained remission. At progression, however, it fell back toward baseline.

The CDR3 is 16 residues long. Germline loops: CDR1 SGHNT, CDR2 YYREEE (reference sequence). V gave up 0 bases and J gave up 0 bases; unmatched junction bases: 5. The method was immunoSEQ multiplex PCR; TCRdb's version includes in-frame clones alone and lacks a portion of them. The table has about 86,000 clones, about 86% seen once. Sequencing was performed on PBMCs, taken before ibrutinib treatment. This clonotype originated in a human donor with chronic lymphocytic leukemia. The V call is TRBV5-4, the J call TRBJ2-7; 8 nucleotides align to TRBD2. CDR3 amino acids: CASSLASGSLSYEQYF. Written as DNA, the CDR3 is TGTGCCAGCAGCTTGGCCAGCGGGAGCCTCTCCTACGAGCAGTACTTC.